The rows below give T cell receptor beta chains drawn from one sample of a study of OX40 agonist ivuxolimab in advanced cancers. Assay used: immunoSEQ multiplex PCR; TCRdb lists only in-frame clones, some missing. This table has roughly 60,000 clones, under 95% appearing once. The sample here was CD4+ or CD8+ T cells sorted from blood, taken in a trial of the OX40 agonist ivuxolimab. The origin of the receptors is an adult with an advanced solid tumor such as melanoma, head and neck, liver or kidney cancer. Both conserved end residues are part of each CDR3. The D gene is left open where the match is weak. The size entry is marked missing in some rows and otherwise reads once, few, many or a size class.

size: few; V: TRBV7-2; D: -; J: TRBJ2-3; CDR3: CASSSHVASTQYF; DNA: TGTGCCAGCAGCTCACACGTGGCCAGCACGCAGTATTTT
size: once; V: TRBV6-1; D: -; J: TRBJ2-2; CDR3: CASSDGGLVAPGELFF; DNA: TGTGCCAGCAGTGATGGAGGTTTGGTAGCCCCCGGGGAGCTGTTTTTT
size: -; V: TRBV27; D: -; J: TRBJ2-6; CDR3: CASTLTVSGANVLTF; DNA: TGTGCCAGCACCCTGACAGTGTCTGGGGCCAACGTCCTGACTTTC
size: -; V: TRBV7-8; D: -; J: TRBJ1-3; CDR3: CASSLDHSGNTIYF; DNA: TGTGCCAGCAGCTTAGACCACAGTGGAAACACCATATATTTT
size: -; V: TRBV5-8; D: -; J: TRBJ1-4; CDR3: CASSSGRWTNEKLFF; DNA: TGTGCCAGCAGCTCCGGACGCTGGACTAATGAAAAACTGTTTTTT
size: -; V: TRBV4-3; D: TRBD2; J: TRBJ2-2; CDR3: CASSQGTRSVTGELFF; DNA: TGCGCCAGCAGCCAAGGGACTAGGTCTGTCACCGGGGAGCTGTTTTTT
size: -; V: TRBV6-1; D: -; J: TRBJ2-7; CDR3: CASSSTSDTYDQYF; DNA: TGTGCCAGCAGCAGTACTAGTGATACCTACGATCAGTACTTC
size: -; V: TRBV27; D: -; J: TRBJ2-3; CDR3: CASSTQEATDTQYF; DNA: TGTGCCAGCAGTACCCAGGAGGCCACAGATACGCAGTATTTT
size: -; V: TRBV6-6; D: -; J: TRBJ2-5; CDR3: CASSTGETGGGETQYF; DNA: TGTGCCAGCAGTACAGGGGAGACGGGAGGAGGAGAGACCCAGTACTTC
size: -; V: TRBV7-3; D: TRBD2; J: TRBJ2-2; CDR3: CASSLTSGNRYTGELFF; DNA: TGTGCCAGCAGCTTGACTAGCGGGAATCGGTACACCGGGGAGCTGTTTTTT